Listed below are T cell receptor beta chains from one sample, sequenced in a study of blood T cell repertoires in COVID-19. Profiled with immunoSEQ multiplex PCR; TCRdb holds only in-frame clones, not every one. The sample lists roughly 300,000 clones; around 87% were seen once. Sequencing was carried out using PBMCs or T cells enriched from blood (not recorded which). These receptors were obtained from a woman under 40 who had recovered from COVID-19. Both conserved end residues are part of each CDR3. D genes are given only for firm matches. Clone size appears in some rows only: once, few, many, or a class for an expanded clone.

D gene: TRBD2; J gene: TRBJ2-4; V gene: TRBV28; clone size: NA; CDR3 DNA: TGTGCCAGCCTTACCGGGACTAGCGGGGGTACAAGAGACATTCAGTACTTC; CDR3 protein: CASLTGTSGGTRDIQYF
D gene: NA; J gene: TRBJ2-7; V gene: TRBV5-3; clone size: NA; CDR3 DNA: TGTGCCAGAAGCGGCGGTGGAGGGGGCCATCTTTTGGACGAGCAGTACTTC; CDR3 protein: CARSGGGGGHLLDEQYF
D gene: TRBD1; J gene: TRBJ2-3; V gene: TRBV5-1; clone size: NA; CDR3 DNA: TGCGCCAGCAGCTTGCAGGGGGTGGTCACAGATACGCAGTATTTT; CDR3 protein: CASSLQGVVTDTQYF
D gene: NA; J gene: TRBJ1-5; V gene: TRBV28; clone size: NA; CDR3 DNA: TGTGCCAGCAGTCCAGGGGACCTGTCGGGCAATCAGCCCCAGCATTTT; CDR3 protein: CASSPGDLSGNQPQHF
D gene: TRBD1; J gene: TRBJ1-1; V gene: TRBV7-8; clone size: NA; CDR3 DNA: TGTGCCAGCAGCCGTAGACAGGGAATGAACACTGAAGCTTTCTTT; CDR3 protein: CASSRRQGMNTEAFF
D gene: NA; J gene: TRBJ2-3; V gene: TRBV6-5; clone size: once; CDR3 DNA: TGTGCCAGCAGTTTTGTCGGTAGCGGTCGACCAGATACGCAGTATTTT; CDR3 protein: CASSFVGSGRPDTQYF
D gene: NA; J gene: TRBJ2-5; V gene: TRBV4-2; clone size: NA; CDR3 DNA: TGTGCCAGCAGCCAAGATCGGGGGTTAGAGACCCAGTACTTC; CDR3 protein: CASSQDRGLETQYF
D gene: TRBD2; J gene: TRBJ2-7; V gene: TRBV6-5; clone size: NA; CDR3 DNA: TGTGCCAGCAGTTACGGGACCTCGGGGGGCGAGCAGTACTTC; CDR3 protein: CASSYGTSGGEQYF
D gene: NA; J gene: TRBJ1-5; V gene: TRBV4-3; clone size: NA; CDR3 DNA: TGCGCCAGCAGCCTAACGCGGGGCCAGCCCCAGCATTTT; CDR3 protein: CASSLTRGQPQHF
D gene: TRBD2; J gene: TRBJ2-2; V gene: TRBV7-2; clone size: NA; CDR3 DNA: TGTGCCAGCAGCTTAGTGGCGGGAGGCACCGGGGAGCTGTTTTTT; CDR3 protein: CASSLVAGGTGELFF
D gene: NA; J gene: TRBJ2-3; V gene: TRBV5-1; clone size: NA; CDR3 DNA: TGCGCCAGCAGCTTGGGGAAATGGGGGGACCTTAGCACAGATACGCAGTATTTT; CDR3 protein: CASSLGKWGDLSTDTQYF
D gene: NA; J gene: TRBJ2-7; V gene: TRBV5-1; clone size: NA; CDR3 DNA: TGCGCCAGCAGCCCGGGGGACAGCGGCGACGAGCAGTACTTC; CDR3 protein: CASSPGDSGDEQYF
D gene: TRBD1; J gene: TRBJ1-6; V gene: TRBV19; clone size: NA; CDR3 DNA: TGTGCCAGCTCCCGGACAGGGGACTTGTATAATTCACCCCTCCACTTT; CDR3 protein: CASSRTGDLYNSPLHF
D gene: TRBD2; J gene: TRBJ2-2; V gene: TRBV5-4; clone size: NA; CDR3 DNA: TGTGCCAGCAGCTCCCCGACTAGCGGGGGGATCACCGGGGAGCTGTTTTTT; CDR3 protein: CASSSPTSGGITGELFF
D gene: TRBD1; J gene: TRBJ1-2; V gene: TRBV13; clone size: NA; CDR3 DNA: TGTGCCAGCAGCTTAGAAGGACAGGGTCCCGGCTATGGCTACACCTTC; CDR3 protein: CASSLEGQGPGYGYTF
D gene: NA; J gene: TRBJ1-2; V gene: TRBV6-1; clone size: NA; CDR3 DNA: TGTGCCAGCAGTGAATTCCGAGGGAACTATGGCTACACCTTC; CDR3 protein: CASSEFRGNYGYTF
D gene: TRBD2; J gene: TRBJ2-3; V gene: TRBV19; clone size: NA; CDR3 DNA: TGTGCCAGTACAGTACGGGGGGAAGATACGCAGTATTTT; CDR3 protein: CASTVRGEDTQYF
D gene: NA; J gene: TRBJ2-7; V gene: TRBV7-6; clone size: NA; CDR3 DNA: TGTGCCAGCAGCTTACGGAATCTTGAGGGCAGATCCTACGAGCAGTACTTC; CDR3 protein: CASSLRNLEGRSYEQYF
D gene: NA; J gene: TRBJ2-5; V gene: TRBV29-1; clone size: NA; CDR3 DNA: TGCAGCGTTGAAGTTACAGACAATCAAGAGACCCAGTACTTC; CDR3 protein: CSVEVTDNQETQYF
D gene: TRBD1; J gene: TRBJ1-2; V gene: TRBV9; clone size: NA; CDR3 DNA: TGTGCCAGCAGCCCCTCCGGGACAGGGGGCGGCTATGGCTACACCTTC; CDR3 protein: CASSPSGTGGGYGYTF
D gene: TRBD2; J gene: TRBJ2-7; V gene: TRBV11-2; clone size: NA; CDR3 DNA: TGTGCCAGCGGCACGACTAGCGGGGCCTACGAGCAGTACTTC; CDR3 protein: CASGTTSGAYEQYF
D gene: TRBD1; J gene: TRBJ1-1; V gene: TRBV11-2; clone size: once; CDR3 DNA: TGTGCCAGCAGCCCCGACAGGGGCACTGAAGCTTTCTTT; CDR3 protein: CASSPDRGTEAFF
D gene: NA; J gene: TRBJ2-7; V gene: TRBV10-3; clone size: NA; CDR3 DNA: TGTGCCATCAGGGCGGGGGCCTCCTACGAGCAGTACTTC; CDR3 protein: CAIRAGASYEQYF
D gene: NA; J gene: TRBJ1-2; V gene: TRBV27; clone size: NA; CDR3 DNA: TGTGCCAGCAGTCCGCGACAGGCTAACTATGGCTACACCTTC; CDR3 protein: CASSPRQANYGYTF
D gene: NA; J gene: TRBJ1-1; V gene: TRBV12-3/TRBV12-4; clone size: few; CDR3 DNA: TGTGCCAGCAGTTCCAACATGGAAGCTTTCTTT; CDR3 protein: CASSSNMEAFF
D gene: NA; J gene: TRBJ1-1; V gene: TRBV19; clone size: NA; CDR3 DNA: TGTGCCACTCAACAGGGTTTTAAGACTGAAGCTTTCTTT; CDR3 protein: CATQQGFKTEAFF
D gene: NA; J gene: TRBJ1-6; V gene: TRBV28; clone size: NA; CDR3 DNA: TGTGCCAGCAGATACGGACAGCCGCGGAATTCACCCCTCCACTTT; CDR3 protein: CASRYGQPRNSPLHF
D gene: TRBD2; J gene: TRBJ2-3; V gene: TRBV3-1/TRBV3-2; clone size: few; CDR3 DNA: TGTGCCAGCAGCCAAGACGGGGGACTAGTCACAGATACGCAGTATTTT; CDR3 protein: CASSQDGGLVTDTQYF
D gene: NA; J gene: TRBJ1-2; V gene: TRBV3-1/TRBV3-2; clone size: NA; CDR3 DNA: TGTGCCAGCAGCCAGGGAGGTGGCGGCTACACCTTC; CDR3 protein: CASSQGGGGYTF
D gene: NA; J gene: TRBJ1-3; V gene: TRBV27; clone size: NA; CDR3 DNA: TGTGCCAGCAGGGTAGGAGCTACGGGAAACACCATATATTTT; CDR3 protein: CASRVGATGNTIYF
D gene: TRBD2; J gene: TRBJ2-7; V gene: TRBV20-1; clone size: NA; CDR3 DNA: TGCAGTGCTAGTCAATCCGGGGGGGTCTACGAGCAGTACTTC; CDR3 protein: CSASQSGGVYEQYF
D gene: TRBD1; J gene: TRBJ1-2; V gene: TRBV6-5; clone size: NA; CDR3 DNA: TGTGCCAGCAGCCTATGGACAGGGAACTATGGCTACACCTTC; CDR3 protein: CASSLWTGNYGYTF
D gene: NA; J gene: TRBJ2-7; V gene: TRBV7-2; clone size: NA; CDR3 DNA: TGTGCCAGCAGCTTACTTCTAGGCCCCTACGAGCAGTACTTC; CDR3 protein: CASSLLLGPYEQYF
D gene: TRBD2; J gene: TRBJ2-1; V gene: TRBV28; clone size: NA; CDR3 DNA: TGTGCCAGCAGTCCCAATTTCGCGGGGGGGCCAAACAATGAGCAGTTCTTC; CDR3 protein: CASSPNFAGGPNNEQFF
D gene: TRBD1; J gene: TRBJ1-1; V gene: TRBV12-3/TRBV12-4; clone size: once; CDR3 DNA: TGTGCCAGCAGCTCAGGGGGAAACACTGAAGCTTTCTTT; CDR3 protein: CASSSGGNTEAFF
D gene: NA; J gene: TRBJ1-2; V gene: TRBV5-1; clone size: NA; CDR3 DNA: TGCGCCAGCAGCTTGGAAACACCGTCCTATGGCTACACCTTC; CDR3 protein: CASSLETPSYGYTF
D gene: NA; J gene: TRBJ1-1; V gene: TRBV3-1/TRBV3-2; clone size: once; CDR3 DNA: TGTGCCAGCAGCCAAGACCCTGAAGGGGTGAACACTGAAGCTTTCTTT; CDR3 protein: CASSQDPEGVNTEAFF
D gene: NA; J gene: TRBJ2-5; V gene: TRBV7-6; clone size: NA; CDR3 DNA: TGTGCCAGCAGCTCGCCTTGGAGCGGGGAGACCCAGTACTTC; CDR3 protein: CASSSPWSGETQYF
D gene: NA; J gene: TRBJ2-5; V gene: TRBV4-2; clone size: NA; CDR3 DNA: TGTGCCAGCAGCCAAGTCGTGGGCCGCGAGACCCAGTACTTC; CDR3 protein: CASSQVVGRETQYF
D gene: NA; J gene: TRBJ1-2; V gene: TRBV7-2; clone size: NA; CDR3 DNA: TGTGCCAGCAGCTTAGAATGGAGTTCTAACTATGGCTACACCTTC; CDR3 protein: CASSLEWSSNYGYTF
D gene: NA; J gene: TRBJ2-3; V gene: TRBV12-3/TRBV12-4; clone size: NA; CDR3 DNA: TGTGCCAGCAGTAGCCCCGGGGATACGCAGTATTTT; CDR3 protein: CASSSPGDTQYF
D gene: TRBD1; J gene: TRBJ1-1; V gene: TRBV19; clone size: NA; CDR3 DNA: TGTGCCAGTAGTCCCGACAGGGCTCGTCGGCAAGCTTTCTTT; CDR3 protein: CASSPDRARRQAFF
D gene: NA; J gene: TRBJ2-7; V gene: TRBV5-1; clone size: NA; CDR3 DNA: TGCGCCAGCAGCTTGCCAGGGGAGACCTACGAGCAGTACTTC; CDR3 protein: CASSLPGETYEQYF
D gene: TRBD2; J gene: TRBJ2-3; V gene: TRBV7-2; clone size: NA; CDR3 DNA: TGTGCCAGCAGCTTAGAAGGCACGACTAGCGGGAGAGATACGCAGTATTTT; CDR3 protein: CASSLEGTTSGRDTQYF
D gene: TRBD1; J gene: TRBJ1-6; V gene: TRBV7-9; clone size: NA; CDR3 DNA: TGTGCCAGCCATTATGCGGTACAGGGGGTTAATTCACCCCTCCACTTT; CDR3 protein: CASHYAVQGVNSPLHF
D gene: NA; J gene: TRBJ1-1; V gene: TRBV15; clone size: NA; CDR3 DNA: TGTGCCACCAGGCAAGGGGGCACTGAAGCTTTCTTT; CDR3 protein: CATRQGGTEAFF
D gene: NA; J gene: TRBJ1-6; V gene: TRBV19; clone size: NA; CDR3 DNA: TGTGCCAGTAGTAAAAACGGGAATTCACCCCTCCACTTT; CDR3 protein: CASSKNGNSPLHF
D gene: TRBD1; J gene: TRBJ2-7; V gene: TRBV6-6; clone size: few; CDR3 DNA: TGTGCCAGCAGTCGAGGGACAGGTACCTACGAGCAGTACTTC; CDR3 protein: CASSRGTGTYEQYF
D gene: NA; J gene: TRBJ1-3; V gene: TRBV2; clone size: NA; CDR3 DNA: TGTGCCAGCAGTGAAAGTGCCGGGTATGGAAACACCATATATTTT; CDR3 protein: CASSESAGYGNTIYF
D gene: TRBD2; J gene: TRBJ2-5; V gene: TRBV7-9; clone size: NA; CDR3 DNA: TGTGCCAGCAGCTCTGACCCCTCTAGCGGGGGGCGCCAAGAGACCCAGTACTTC; CDR3 protein: CASSSDPSSGGRQETQYF
D gene: TRBD1; J gene: TRBJ1-6; V gene: TRBV7-6; clone size: NA; CDR3 DNA: TGTGCCAGCAGCTTATACGGACAGGGGGATTCACCCCTCCACTTT; CDR3 protein: CASSLYGQGDSPLHF
D gene: TRBD1; J gene: TRBJ2-7; V gene: TRBV5-1; clone size: NA; CDR3 DNA: TGCGCCTCGCACGCCACAGGGGCCCCCTGGTACTTC; CDR3 protein: CASHATGAPWYF